This is a list of T cell receptor beta chains from one sample in a study of neoadjuvant anti-PD-1 for oral cavity cancer. Profiled with immunoSEQ multiplex PCR; TCRdb holds only in-frame clones, not every one. This table has about 42,000 clones, about 77% appearing once. Sequenced here: PBMCs, sampled after nivolumab (anti-PD-1) treatment. The receptors here all came from a person aged 40 to 85 with oral cavity squamous cell carcinoma. The CDR3 runs from the conserved cysteine through the conserved F or W. The D gene is left open where the match is weak. Size is omitted from some rows. Given values are once, few, many or a class for expanded clones.

V gene,J gene,CDR3 length,clone size,D gene,CDR3 protein,CDR3 DNA
TRBV5-1,TRBJ2-5,15,-,-,CASSLAVGEQETQYF,TGCGCCAGCAGCTTGGCCGTGGGGGAGCAAGAGACCCAGTACTTC
TRBV7-9,TRBJ1-5,15,-,-,CASSLGQGASQPQHF,TGTGCCAGCAGCCTAGGCCAAGGGGCTAGTCAGCCCCAGCATTTT
TRBV2,TRBJ1-5,12,-,-,CASNTVNQPQHF,TGTGCCAGCAATACGGTTAATCAGCCCCAGCATTTT
TRBV30,TRBJ1-5,14,-,-,CAWSVAHGATPKHF,-
TRBV10-3,TRBJ2-3,15,few,-,CAISAVSGSTDTQYF,TGTGCCATCAGCGCCGTGAGCGGTAGCACAGATACGCAGTATTTT
TRBV13,TRBJ1-2,12,-,-,CASSDRARGYTF,TGTGCCAGCAGCGACCGGGCCAGGGGCTACACCTTC
TRBV7-9,TRBJ1-1,15,-,-,CASSLIDRGDTEAFF,TGTGCCAGCAGCTTAATTGATAGGGGGGACACTGAAGCTTTCTTT
TRBV5-5,TRBJ1-3,13,-,-,CASSKVLGNTIYF,TGTGCCAGCAGCAAGGTCCTAGGGAACACCATATATTTT
TRBV4-1,TRBJ1-1,17,-,TRBD1,CASSQDRGRSTNTEAFF,TGCGCCAGCAGCCAAGACAGGGGGCGCAGTACGAACACTGAAGCTTTCTTT
TRBV6-5,TRBJ2-3,10,-,-,CASRGTTQYF,TGTGCCAGCCGAGGAACGACGCAGTATTTT
TRBV7-2,TRBJ1-5,14,-,TRBD1,CASSPTGGNQPQHF,TGTGCCAGCAGTCCAACAGGGGGTAATCAGCCCCAGCATTTT
TRBV4-2,TRBJ2-7,14,-,-,CASSQERLSYEQYF,TGTGCCAGCAGCCAAGAGCGGCTCTCCTACGAGCAGTACTTC
TRBV18,TRBJ2-2,17,-,TRBD2,CASSPASGGGNTGELFF,TGTGCCAGCTCACCGGCTAGCGGGGGAGGAAACACCGGGGAGCTGTTTTTT
TRBV6-5,TRBJ1-5,14,-,TRBD1,CASRPDRGNQPQHF,TGTGCCAGCAGACCCGACAGGGGGAACCAGCCCCAGCATTTT
TRBV19,TRBJ2-7,16,-,TRBD2,CASSPPGRGFYHEQYF,TGTGCCAGTAGTCCCCCCGGGAGGGGCTTCTACCACGAGCAGTACTTC
TRBV20-1,TRBJ2-7,11,-,TRBD1,CSARTGYEQYF,TGCAGTGCAAGGACAGGGTACGAGCAGTACTTC
TRBV15,TRBJ1-1,16,-,-,CATSRDRAGLNTEAFF,TGTGCCACCAGCAGAGACCGAGCGGGGCTGAACACTGAAGCTTTCTTT
TRBV19,TRBJ2-1,14,once,TRBD2,CASSKREGGNEQFF,TGTGCCAGTAGTAAGCGGGAGGGGGGGAATGAGCAGTTCTTC
TRBV19,TRBJ1-1,14,-,-,CASSIANMNTEAFF,TGTGCCAGTAGTATCGCTAACATGAACACTGAAGCTTTCTTT
TRBV28,TRBJ1-2,12,-,TRBD1,CASSLTGNGYTF,TGTGCCAGCAGTCTGACAGGGAATGGCTACACCTTC
TRBV11-3,TRBJ1-3,15,-,-,CASSPSGISGNTIYF,TGTGCCAGCAGCCCATCGGGGATTTCTGGAAACACCATATATTTT
TRBV30,TRBJ1-1,17,once,-,CAWTSPRTRRMNTEAFF,TGTGCCTGGACCTCACCCAGAACCCGAAGGATGAACACTGAAGCTTTCTTT
TRBV6-1,TRBJ2-5,12,few,-,CASNRVQETQYF,TGTGCCAGCAACAGGGTCCAAGAGACCCAGTACTTC
TRBV7-9,TRBJ1-5,14,-,-,CASSLGGGHQPQHF,TGTGCCAGCAGCTTAGGCGGGGGGCATCAGCCCCAGCATTTT
TRBV6-1,TRBJ2-1,15,-,TRBD2,CASSDTGGSYNEQFF,TGTGCCAGCAGTGACACGGGGGGCTCCTACAATGAGCAGTTCTTC
TRBV19,TRBJ1-5,16,-,TRBD1,CASSAGTGASNQPQHF,TGTGCCAGTAGTGCTGGCACAGGGGCGAGTAATCAGCCCCAGCATTTT
TRBV19,TRBJ1-5,17,-,-,CASSPRQERLSNQPQHF,TGTGCCAGTAGTCCGAGACAGGAGCGACTTAGCAATCAGCCCCAGCATTTT
TRBV4-1,TRBJ1-2,12,few,-,CASSHPRGGYTF,TGCGCCAGCAGCCATCCGAGGGGCGGCTACACCTTC
TRBV19,TRBJ1-2,12,-,-,CASSISLGGYTF,TGTGCCAGTAGTATATCCCTAGGTGGCTACACCTTC
TRBV29-1,TRBJ1-1,13,-,-,CSVALGLNTEAFF,TGCAGCGTAGCGTTGGGATTGAACACTGAAGCTTTCTTT
TRBV6-1,TRBJ1-1,13,-,-,CASRRGMNTEAFF,TGTGCCAGCAGGAGGGGGATGAACACTGAAGCTTTCTTT
TRBV7-8,TRBJ1-1,14,-,-,CASSLGTANTEAFF,TGTGCCAGCAGCTTAGGGACAGCAAACACTGAAGCTTTCTTT
TRBV28,TRBJ2-7,17,-,TRBD1,CASSLGETGIGAYEQYF,TGTGCCAGCAGTTTAGGAGAGACAGGGATAGGCGCCTACGAGCAGTACTTC
TRBV5-1,TRBJ2-7,14,few,-,CASSLVGSSYEQYF,TGCGCCAGCAGCTTGGTTGGTAGCTCCTACGAGCAGTACTTC
TRBV5-1,TRBJ2-5,16,-,TRBD1,CASSLGATGHPETQYF,TGCGCCAGCAGCTTGGGGGCGACAGGGCATCCAGAGACCCAGTACTTC
TRBV4-1,TRBJ1-3,16,-,-,CASSHAGRLTGNTIYF,TGCGCCAGCAGCCATGCAGGGAGGTTGACTGGAAACACCATATATTTT
TRBV6-1,TRBJ1-5,15,-,TRBD1,CASSYDRAGGQPQHF,TGTGCCAGCAGCTATGACAGGGCGGGTGGTCAGCCCCAGCATTTT
TRBV27,TRBJ2-3,14,-,-,CASYSNRVTDTQYF,TGTGCCAGCTATTCAAACAGAGTCACAGATACGCAGTATTTT
TRBV9,TRBJ1-3,13,-,-,CASSVPGADTIYF,TGTGCCAGCAGCGTACCAGGGGCAGACACCATATATTTT
TRBV7-3,TRBJ2-2,15,once,-,CASSLTAGEAGELFF,TGTGCCAGCAGCTTAACGGCTGGGGAGGCCGGGGAGCTGTTTTTT
TRBV30,TRBJ1-5,13,-,-,CAWSVRENQPQHF,TGTGCCTGGAGTGTACGGGAAAATCAGCCCCAGCATTTT
TRBV25-1,TRBJ1-5,14,-,-,CASSGISSNQPQHF,TGTGCCAGCAGTGGAATATCAAGCAATCAGCCCCAGCATTTT
TRBV19,TRBJ2-5,17,-,-,CASSISLRGMGRETQYF,TGTGCCAGTAGCATCTCCCTCAGGGGAATGGGTCGAGAGACCCAGTACTTC
TRBV29-1,TRBJ2-3,12,-,TRBD2,CSVGRGADTQYF,TGCAGCGTTGGACGGGGGGCAGATACGCAGTATTTT
TRBV2,TRBJ2-2,15,-,TRBD1,CASLPGQGRTGELFF,TGTGCCAGTCTACCGGGACAGGGTCGCACCGGGGAGCTGTTTTTT
TRBV6-4,TRBJ1-2,14,-,TRBD1,CASSLSGTGGGYTF,TGTGCCAGCAGTCTATCTGGGACAGGGGGTGGCTACACCTTC
TRBV2,TRBJ2-1,16,-,TRBD2,CASSGIVAGALNEQFF,TGTGCCAGCAGTGGGATAGTAGCGGGAGCTTTGAATGAGCAGTTCTTC
TRBV14,TRBJ1-1,12,-,-,CASSPFATEAFF,TGTGCCAGCAGCCCCTTCGCCACTGAAGCTTTCTTT
TRBV5-1,TRBJ2-7,13,-,-,CASSLRSSYEQYF,TGCGCCAGCAGCCTTCGGAGCTCCTACGAGCAGTACTTC
TRBV30,TRBJ2-5,12,-,-,CAWESGRETQYF,TGTGCCTGGGAGAGTGGCCGGGAGACCCAGTACTTC